Listed here are 20 T cell receptor beta chains from one sample, sequenced in a study of radiotherapy plus CTLA-4 blockade in lung cancer (dated by TCRdb to 2017 to 2018). Library prep was done by the immunoSEQ multiplex PCR assay. This immuneACCESS table, as held by TCRdb, lists in-frame sequences with V and J called but not all clones. Of the missing ones, under half trace to an unresolved V gene in checked studies; the others have no known cause. The sample records about 49,000 clones, around 84% of which are singletons. The ten largest account for around a quarter of the sample. The material was peripheral blood, obtained from a patient treated with radiotherapy plus ipilimumab. The receptors here all came from a human donor with non-small cell lung cancer whose response to radiotherapy plus ipilimumab could not be evaluated.

The rearrangement links TRBV4-3 to TRBJ1-3; D is ambiguous. There are 13 residues in the CDR3. V was shortened by 4 bases and J by 2 bases, with 6 bases between the two germline ends. In germline, CDR1 is LGHNA, CDR2 YSLEER. CDR3 in DNA: TGCGCCAGCAGCCCCTTAACTGGAAACACCATATATTTT. Residues: CASSPLTGNTIYF.

This clone is a singleton in its sample. The chain joins TRBV4-3 to TRBJ2-1; maybe TRBD1 (5 bases). The CDR3 extends over 15 amino acids. Trimming left V 6 bases short and J 4 bases short, with 16 bases between. Germline CDR1 is LGHNA and CDR2 is YSLEER. The CDR3 bases are TGCGCCAGCAGTCAGTCCAGGGTGGAATACAATGAGCAGTTCTTC. Translated: CASSQSRVEYNEQFF.

The rearrangement links TRBV9 to TRBJ2-6, with D maybe TRBD1 (6 bases). Between the trimmed V and J ends, which lost 3 bases and 0 bases, there was a span of 16 bases. Per germline, CDR1 SGDLS and CDR2 YYNGEE. The CDR3 runs to 18 residues. CDR3 coding DNA: TGTGCCAGCAGCGGGGCACAGGGCTCGGCCTCTGGGGCCAACGTCCTGACTTTC. Protein sequence: CASSGAQGSASGANVLTF.

The gene calls are TRBV28 and TRBJ1-1, with D unresolved. CDR3 length: 13 amino acids. Germline V gene sequence: CDR1 MDHEN, CDR2 SYDVKM. Trimming removed 3 bases at V and 2 bases at J, with 7 bases between. The CDR3 region is CASSLGRNTEAFF. CDR3 DNA: TGTGCCAGCAGTTTGGGCAGAAACACTGAAGCTTTCTTT.

J is TRBJ2-1 and V is TRBV6-6; TRBD2 matches 10 bases. The ends lost 8 bases at V and 0 bases at J; junction bases unmatched: 4. The CDR3 is 15 amino acids. Germline loops: CDR1 MNHNY, CDR2 SVGAGI (reference sequence). CDR3 sequence: CASVSSGSSYNEQFF. The DNA of the CDR3 is TGTGCCAGCGTCTCTAGCGGGAGCTCCTACAATGAGCAGTTCTTC.

The chain uses TRBV7-3 and TRBJ2-7; TRBD1 aligns across 9 bases. CDR1 is SGHTA and CDR2 is FQGTGA in the germline V gene. The CDR3 covers 14 residues. The ends lost 5 bases at V and 5 bases at J; junction bases unmatched: 7. This CDR3 is CASSPRTGANEQYF. For the CDR3, the DNA is TGTGCCAGCAGCCCCCGGACAGGGGCCAACGAGCAGTACTTC.

With respect to this clone: The sample contains more than one DNA sequence encoding this CDR3. The chain carries TRBV9 and TRBJ1-2; possible D gene TRBD1, 6 bases. Germline V gene sequence: CDR1 SGDLS, CDR2 YYNGEE. The CDR3 sequence is 14 residues long. Trimming removed 0 bases from V and 4 bases from J, with 10 bases in between. The CDR3 nucleotides read TGTGCCAGCAGCGTAGCTACAGGGTCCTATGGCTACACCTTC. The encoded protein is CASSVATGSYGYTF.

The CDR3 DNA follows: TGCGCCAGGGGGGAGGGGGTTTTAGAAAAACTGTTTTTT. This codes for CARGEGVLEKLFF. This sequence joins TRBV23-1 and TRBJ1-4; tentatively, D is TRBD1 (6 bases). TRBV23-1 is filed as an ORF, its function uncertain. The CDR3 has 13 residues. The V end was cut by 9 bases, the J end by 8 bases, with 16 bases between.

The chain recombines TRBV5-4 with TRBJ2-5, with a tentative D call TRBD2 (5 bases). The CDR3 length is 14 residues. V dropped 0 bases and J dropped 1 base, with 7 bases sitting between them. The germline V gene encodes CDR1 SGHNT and CDR2 YYREEE (reference sequence). Here the CDR3 reads CASSLESGQETQYF. CDR3 sequence (DNA): TGTGCCAGCAGCTTGGAAAGCGGCCAAGAGACCCAGTACTTC.

CDR3 nucleotide sequence: TGTGCCAGCAGATCCCCGGGACTCCACACAGCTGAGCAGTTCTTC. This codes for CASRSPGLHTAEQFF. This chain links TRBV2 with TRBJ2-1; a possible D gene is TRBD2 (6 bases). Trimming left V 6 bases short and J 9 bases short, with 21 bases between. CDR1 is SNHLY, CDR2 FYNNEI, per germline. The CDR3 contains 15 residues.

CDR3 sequence reads: CASSQDRTGAPRDTEAFF. The CDR3, as DNA: TGTGCCAGCAGCCAAGATAGGACAGGGGCCCCGAGGGACACTGAAGCTTTCTTT. The rearrangement joins TRBV4-2 to TRBJ1-1; 9 bases line up with TRBD1. The junction had 11 bases not matched to a gene; V was cut back by 0 bases and J by 3 bases. In germline, CDR1 is LGHNA, CDR2 YNFKEQ. The CDR3 is made up of 18 amino acids.

CDR3 bases: TGTGCCAGCAGTACCGGACAGAATAGCAATCAGCCCCAGCATTTT. It encodes CASSTGQNSNQPQHF. The chain couples TRBV28 to TRBJ1-5; D is possibly TRBD1 (6 bases). V shed 5 bases and J shed 0 bases, with 11 bases lying between them. Germline V gene lookup returns CDR1 MDHEN and CDR2 SYDVKM. The CDR3 is 15 residues long.

CDR3 sequence (DNA): TGTGCCAGCAGCTTGGCGGGTGGCTCCTACGAGCAGTACTTC. The encoded protein is CASSLAGGSYEQYF. V usage is TRBV5-4 and J usage is TRBJ2-7; D is unclear. From germline, CDR1 is SGHNT and CDR2 YYREEE (reference sequence). This CDR3 is 14 amino acids long. V gave up 0 bases and J gave up 0 bases, with 7 bases separating them. Filled out from reference TRBV5-4 and TRBJ2-7, the complete variable domain reads ETGVTQSPTHLIKTRGQQVTLRCSSQSGHNTVSWYQQALGQGPQFIFQYYREEENGRGNFPPRFSGLQFPNYSSELNVNALELDDSALYLCASSLAGGSYEQYFGPGTRLTVT.

The CDR3 here is CASSGRLAGSTDTQYF. CDR3 in DNA: TGTGCCAGCAGCGGGAGACTAGCGGGAAGTACAGATACGCAGTATTTT. The V call is TRBV7-8, the J call TRBJ2-3; 11 positions agree with TRBD2. V shed 5 bases, J shed 3 bases, and the junction held 7 bases outside the gene matches. The germline V gene encodes CDR1 SGHVS and CDR2 FQNEAQ. This CDR3 contains 16 residues. Combining the CDR3 with reference TRBV7-8 and TRBJ2-3 gives the whole variable domain GAGVSQSPRYKVAKRGQDVALRCDPISGHVSLFWYQQALGQGPEFLTYFQNEAQLDKSGLPSDRFFAERPEGSVSTLKIQRTQQEDSAVYLCASSGRLAGSTDTQYFGPGTRLTVL.

The chain carries TRBV19 and TRBJ2-2; 8 bases agree with TRBD2. Germline V lookup: CDR1 LNHDA, CDR2 SQIVND (reference sequence). The CDR3 is made up of 14 amino acids. The V gene end was trimmed by 4 bases and the J gene end by 9 bases; junction bases not matched to a gene: 7. The CDR3 sequence: CASSNAGGGWELFF. The CDR3 nucleotides are TGTGCCAGTAGTAACGCGGGGGGTGGCTGGGAGCTGTTTTTT.

This sequence joins TRBV27 and TRBJ2-1; D might be TRBD2 (7 bases). The CDR3 consists of 15 residues. With 6 bases removed from V and 8 bases from J, the gap between germline ends came to 20 bases. The germline CDR1 and CDR2 sequences are MNHEY and SMNVEV (reference sequence). DNA for the CDR3: TGTGCCAGCAGCATTCCGGGGGGCGCATCCCATGAGCAGTTCTTC. Translation gives CASSIPGGASHEQFF.

The J gene is TRBJ1-3, the V gene TRBV2, with 9 bases aligning to TRBD1. The CDR3 loop spans 12 amino acids. The V gene end was trimmed by 10 bases and the J gene end by 4 bases; junction bases not matched to a gene: 2. Germline CDR1 SNHLY, CDR2 FYNNEI. CDR3 sequence reads: CATGTGGNTIYF. CDR3 bases: TGTGCCACCGGGACAGGGGGAAACACCATATATTTT. Full variable domain (remainder filled in from reference TRBV2 and TRBJ1-3): EPEVTQTPSHQVTQMGQEVILRCVPISNHLYFYWYRQILGQKVEFLVSFYNNEISEKSEIFDDQFSVERPDGSNFTLKIRSTKLEDSAMYFCATGTGGNTIYFGEGSWLTVV.

This chain uses TRBV29-1 with TRBJ2-7, with D perhaps TRBD1 (6 bases). Trimming removed 5 bases from V and 5 bases from J, with 25 bases in between. Per the germline V gene, CDR1 is SQVTM and CDR2 is ANQGSEA. The CDR3 is made up of 16 amino acids. CDR3: CSVSRQGSFNGDEQYF. The CDR3 DNA follows: TGCAGCGTTTCTCGGCAGGGGTCTTTCAACGGCGACGAGCAGTACTTC.

This chain joins TRBV11-2 and TRBJ1-2; perhaps TRBD1 as D (5 bases). Per the germline V gene, CDR1 is SGHAT and CDR2 is FQNNGV. Deletions cut 1 base from V and 0 bases from J, with 21 bases between. This CDR3 spans 19 amino acids. The CDR3 nucleotides read TGTGCCAGCAGCTTAGCTTTTCGGGGGGGGGTGGACACTAACTATGGCTACACCTTC. Protein sequence: CASSLAFRGGVDTNYGYTF.

The chain joins TRBV2 to TRBJ2-4; the match to TRBD1 covers 9 bases. From germline, CDR1 is SNHLY and CDR2 FYNNEI. The junction had 18 bases not matched to a gene; V was cut back by 6 bases and J by 0 bases. The CDR3 contains 20 residues. CDR3 region: CASSKPRTGVGAVAKNIQYF. CDR3 DNA: TGTGCCAGCAGCAAACCGAGGACAGGGGTAGGGGCGGTAGCCAAAAACATTCAGTACTTC.